This TCR beta chain was identified in a study of shared clonotypes between healthy human individuals. Whole-study findings and limits: Sampling involved blood alone; tissue repertoires likely differ.

Concerning this clone itself: The target antigen is unknown.

V gave up 3 bases and J gave up 0 bases, with 8 bases separating them. CDR3 length: 14 residues. The germline gives CDR1 MDHEN, CDR2 SYDVKM. It was CD45RO-negative cells, positively selected for CCR7, that made up naive CD8 cells, with terminally differentiated effector memory CD45RA+ cells excluded. Replicate PCRs from sorted subsets contained roughly 190 ng DNA, which is roughly 30,000 T cell genomes. The assay was immunoSEQ multiplex PCR, and TCRdb's table has in-frame clones only and misses some. This table has about 2 million clones, over 85% appearing once. The chain links TRBV28 to TRBJ1-2, with D perhaps matching TRBD1 (5 bases). Sequencing used naive CD8+ T cells sorted from blood. The TCR was taken from a man younger than 30 in good health. CDR3 region: CASSFKGTNYGYTF. The CDR3 nucleotides read TGTGCCAGCAGTTTTAAGGGGACTAACTATGGCTACACCTTC.